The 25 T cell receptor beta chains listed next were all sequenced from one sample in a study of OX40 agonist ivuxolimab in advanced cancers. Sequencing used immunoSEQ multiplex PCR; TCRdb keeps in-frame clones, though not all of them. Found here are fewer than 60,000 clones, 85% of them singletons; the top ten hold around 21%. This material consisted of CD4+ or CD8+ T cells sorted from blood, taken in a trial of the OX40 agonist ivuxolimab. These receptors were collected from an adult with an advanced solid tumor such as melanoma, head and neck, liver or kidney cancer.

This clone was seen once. The CDR3 protein is CASSEKRVTDTQYF. DNA of the CDR3: TGTGCCAGCAGTGAAAAGCGGGTCACAGATACGCAGTATTTT. The chain links TRBV25-1 to TRBJ2-3, with a tentative D call TRBD2 (6 bases). The CDR3 is made up of 14 amino acids. V shed 2 bases and J shed 2 bases, with 8 bases lying between them. From germline, CDR1 is MGHDK and CDR2 SYGVNS.

CDR3 residues: CASSPDSGETQYF. CDR3 bases: TGTGCCAGCAGCCCCGACTCGGGGGAGACCCAGTACTTC. The rearrangement links TRBV13 to TRBJ2-5, with D possibly being TRBD2 (5 bases). The CDR3 contains 13 residues. V gave up 5 bases and J gave up 5 bases, with 12 bases separating them. In germline, CDR1 is PRHDT, CDR2 FYEKMQ (reference sequence).

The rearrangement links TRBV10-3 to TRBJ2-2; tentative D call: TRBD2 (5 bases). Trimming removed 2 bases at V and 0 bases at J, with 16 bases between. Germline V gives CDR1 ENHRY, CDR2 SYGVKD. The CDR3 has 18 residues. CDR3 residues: CAISEPPVLAANTGELFF. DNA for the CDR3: TGTGCCATCAGTGAGCCCCCGGTTCTAGCCGCGAACACCGGGGAGCTGTTTTTT.

The DNA of the CDR3 is TGTGCCAGCAGTGACCTACAGGGACTAAATGAGCAGTTCTTC. Translated, it gives CASSDLQGLNEQFF. The rearrangement links TRBV2 to TRBJ2-1, with D perhaps TRBD2 (7 bases). The CDR3 has 14 residues. The germline V gene encodes CDR1 SNHLY and CDR2 FYNNEI. V lost 3 bases and J 7 bases, leaving 13 bases between the germline ends.

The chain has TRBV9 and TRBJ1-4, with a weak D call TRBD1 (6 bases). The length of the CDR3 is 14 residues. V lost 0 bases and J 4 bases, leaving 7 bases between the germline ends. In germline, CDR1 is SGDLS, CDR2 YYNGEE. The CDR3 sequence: CASSVARGNEKLFF. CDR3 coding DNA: TGTGCCAGCAGCGTAGCCAGGGGTAATGAAAAACTGTTTTTT.

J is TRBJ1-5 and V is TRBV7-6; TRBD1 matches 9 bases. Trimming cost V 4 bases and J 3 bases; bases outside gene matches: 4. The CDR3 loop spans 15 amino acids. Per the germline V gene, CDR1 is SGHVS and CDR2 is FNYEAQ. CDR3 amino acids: CASSSGTGHNQPQHF. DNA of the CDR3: TGTGCCAGCAGCTCTGGGACAGGGCACAATCAGCCCCAGCATTTT.

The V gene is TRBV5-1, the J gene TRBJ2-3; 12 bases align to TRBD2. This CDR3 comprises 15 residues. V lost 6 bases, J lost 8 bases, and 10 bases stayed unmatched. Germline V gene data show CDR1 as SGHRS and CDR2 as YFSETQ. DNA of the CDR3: TGCGCCAGCAAGGCCGACCCGGGACTAGCGGGTACGCAGTATTTT. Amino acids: CASKADPGLAGTQYF. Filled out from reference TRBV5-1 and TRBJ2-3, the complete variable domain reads KAGVTQTPRYLIKTRGQQVTLSCSPISGHRSVSWYQQTPGQGLQFLFEYFSETQRNKGNFPGRFSGRQFSNSRSEMNVSTLELGDSALYLCASKADPGLAGTQYFGPGTRLTVL.

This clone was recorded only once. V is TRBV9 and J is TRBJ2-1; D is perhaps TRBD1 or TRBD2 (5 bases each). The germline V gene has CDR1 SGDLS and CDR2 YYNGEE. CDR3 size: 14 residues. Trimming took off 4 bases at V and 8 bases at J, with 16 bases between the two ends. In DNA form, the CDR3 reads TGTGCCAGCAGCCCCGGGACCCCCAGCGATGAGCAGTTCTTC. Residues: CASSPGTPSDEQFF.

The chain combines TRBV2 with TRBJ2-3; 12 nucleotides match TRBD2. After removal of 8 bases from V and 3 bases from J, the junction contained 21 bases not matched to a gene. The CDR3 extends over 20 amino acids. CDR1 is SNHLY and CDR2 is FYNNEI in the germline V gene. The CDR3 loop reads CASLRGLVGPSGGATDTQYF. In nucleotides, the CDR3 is TGTGCCAGCTTAAGAGGTTTAGTAGGGCCTAGCGGGGGGGCTACAGATACGCAGTATTTT.

The chain's CDR3 is CASSLGQQVTEAFF. In nucleotides, the CDR3 is TGTGCCAGTAGTTTGGGACAGCAAGTCACTGAAGCTTTCTTT. The rearrangement uses TRBV19 and TRBJ1-1; 7 positions agree with TRBD1. The CDR3 spans 14 residues. The germline CDR1 and CDR2 sequences are LNHDA and SQIVND (reference sequence). Losses at the gene ends were 5 bases for V and 4 bases for J; bases not matched to a gene: 7.

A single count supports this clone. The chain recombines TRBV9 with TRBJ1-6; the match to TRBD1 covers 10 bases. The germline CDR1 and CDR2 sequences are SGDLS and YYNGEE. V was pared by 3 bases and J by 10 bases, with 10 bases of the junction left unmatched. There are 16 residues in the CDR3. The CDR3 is CASSANQGTGESPLHF. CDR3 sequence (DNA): TGTGCCAGCAGCGCCAATCAAGGGACAGGGGAATCACCCCTCCACTTT.

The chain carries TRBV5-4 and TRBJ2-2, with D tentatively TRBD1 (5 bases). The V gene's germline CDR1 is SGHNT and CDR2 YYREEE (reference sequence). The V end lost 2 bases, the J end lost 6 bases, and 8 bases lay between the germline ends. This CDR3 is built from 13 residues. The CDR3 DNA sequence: TGTGCCAGCAGCTTCTCAGGGCCCGGGGAGCTGTTTTTT. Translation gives CASSFSGPGELFF.

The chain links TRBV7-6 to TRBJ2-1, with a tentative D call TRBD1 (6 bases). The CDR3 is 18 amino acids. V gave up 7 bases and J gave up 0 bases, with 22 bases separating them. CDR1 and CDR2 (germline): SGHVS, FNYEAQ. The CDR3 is CASTLLGQGQSSYNEQFF. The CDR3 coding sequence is TGTGCCAGCACCCTCCTTGGGCAGGGACAAAGCTCCTACAATGAGCAGTTCTTC.

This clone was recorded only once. The CDR3 bases are TGTGCCAGCAGCCAAGAGTACAGTTATGGCTACACCTTC. Its translation: CASSQEYSYGYTF. The V and J genes are TRBV14 and TRBJ1-2; no reliable D call. The CDR3 covers 13 residues. Germline assignment: CDR1 SGHDN and CDR2 FVKESK. V lost 0 bases to trimming and J lost 5 bases, with 7 bases between them.

The DNA for the CDR3 is TGTGCCAGCAGCTACCTAAAGTCCGTACAAGAGACCCAGTACTTC. It is translated as CASSYLKSVQETQYF. The V gene is TRBV6-5, the J gene TRBJ2-5; no clear D. The germline V gene has CDR1 MNHEY and CDR2 SVGAGI. V shed 6 bases and J shed 2 bases, with 16 bases lying between them. This CDR3 has 15 residues.

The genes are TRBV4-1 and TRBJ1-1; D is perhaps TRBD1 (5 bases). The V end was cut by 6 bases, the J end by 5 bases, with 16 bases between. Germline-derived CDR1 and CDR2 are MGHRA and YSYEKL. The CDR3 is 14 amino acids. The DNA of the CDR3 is TGCGCCAGCAGACCGGGGGATACGGGAACTGAAGCTTTCTTT. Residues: CASRPGDTGTEAFF.

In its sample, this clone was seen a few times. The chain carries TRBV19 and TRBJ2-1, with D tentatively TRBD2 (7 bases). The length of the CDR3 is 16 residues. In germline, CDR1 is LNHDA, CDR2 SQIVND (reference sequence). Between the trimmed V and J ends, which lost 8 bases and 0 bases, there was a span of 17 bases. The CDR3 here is CASQKQGGGSYNEQFF. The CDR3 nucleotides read TGTGCCAGTCAGAAACAGGGCGGGGGCTCCTACAATGAGCAGTTCTTC.

In DNA form, the CDR3 reads TGTGCCAGCAGTACCGTTAGACAGGTTAATCAGCCCCAGCATTTT. Amino acid sequence: CASSTVRQVNQPQHF. The gene calls are TRBV28 and TRBJ1-5; D possibly corresponds to TRBD1 (6 bases). Germline loops: CDR1 MDHEN, CDR2 SYDVKM. V was clipped by 5 bases and J by 4 bases, with 15 bases between them. This CDR3 comprises 15 residues. The whole variable domain, remainder taken from reference TRBV28 and TRBJ1-5, is DVKVTQSSRYLVKRTGEKVFLECVQDMDHENMFWYRQDPGLGLRLIYFSYDVKMKEKGDIPEGYSVSREKKERFSLILESASTNQTSMYLCASSTVRQVNQPQHFGDGTRLSIL.

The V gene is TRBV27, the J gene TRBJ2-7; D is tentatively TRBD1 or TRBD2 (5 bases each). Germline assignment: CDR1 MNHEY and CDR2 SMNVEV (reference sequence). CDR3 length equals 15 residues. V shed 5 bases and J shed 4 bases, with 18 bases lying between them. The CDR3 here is CASSPPRGAGYEQYF. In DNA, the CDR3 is TGTGCCAGCAGTCCCCCGAGAGGGGCTGGGTACGAGCAGTACTTC.

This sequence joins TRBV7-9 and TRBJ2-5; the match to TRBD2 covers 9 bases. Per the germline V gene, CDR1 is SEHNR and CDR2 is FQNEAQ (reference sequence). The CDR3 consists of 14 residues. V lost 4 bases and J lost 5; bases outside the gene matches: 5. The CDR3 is CASSSLAGVETQYF. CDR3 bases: TGTGCCAGCAGCTCCTTAGCGGGGGTGGAGACCCAGTACTTC.

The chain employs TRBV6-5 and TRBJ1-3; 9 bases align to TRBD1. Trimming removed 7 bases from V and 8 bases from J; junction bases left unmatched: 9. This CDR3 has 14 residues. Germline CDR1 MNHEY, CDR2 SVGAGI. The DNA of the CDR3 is TGTGCCAGCAAAGCATACAGGGGGCCGGACACCATATATTTT. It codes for CASKAYRGPDTIYF.

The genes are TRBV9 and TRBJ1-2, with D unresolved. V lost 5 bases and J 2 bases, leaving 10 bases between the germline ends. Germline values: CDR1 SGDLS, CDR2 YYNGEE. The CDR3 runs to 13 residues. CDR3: CASRGNQNYGYTF. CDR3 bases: TGTGCCAGCAGGGGGAACCAAAACTATGGCTACACCTTC.

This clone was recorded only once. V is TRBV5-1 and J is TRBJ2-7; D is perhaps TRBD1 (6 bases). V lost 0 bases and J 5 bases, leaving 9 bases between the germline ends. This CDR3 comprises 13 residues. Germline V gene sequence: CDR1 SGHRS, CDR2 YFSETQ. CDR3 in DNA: TGCGCCAGCAGCTTGGGGGGGCTCGACGAGCAGTACGTC. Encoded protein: CASSLGGLDEQYV.

CDR3 sequence (DNA): TGTGCCAGCAGCCAAGAGGACCCCTTAGGGTCCTACGAGCAGTACTTC. It specifies CASSQEDPLGSYEQYF. J is TRBJ2-7 and V is TRBV4-2; D remains ambiguous. This CDR3 has 16 amino acids. Germline V gene data show CDR1 as LGHNA and CDR2 as YNFKEQ. The V end was cut by 0 bases, the J end by 1 base, with 13 bases between.

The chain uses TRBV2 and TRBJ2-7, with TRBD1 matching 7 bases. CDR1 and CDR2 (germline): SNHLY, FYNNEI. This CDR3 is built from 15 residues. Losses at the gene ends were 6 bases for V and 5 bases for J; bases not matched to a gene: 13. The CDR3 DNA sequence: TGTGCCAGCAGGACAGGGACCGCCACCGGGGACGAGCAGTACGTC. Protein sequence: CASRTGTATGDEQYV.